This paragraph covers one TCR beta chain sequence. The sample originates from a study of identical twins. Template switching created a universal primer site, and the cDNA included unique molecular identifiers. One entry per CDR3 protein results from TCRdb running MiXCR on the 5' RACE reads. The sample lists 450,000 or so distinct CDR3 sequences; roughly 26% were seen once. The same sample was also studied in work on T cells expressing NK-cell markers.

The specimen sequenced was CD4+ T cells sorted from blood. This clonotype was obtained from a woman younger than 35 in good health.

CDR3 in DNA: TGTGCCAGCAGTTCACCCGGGGACTTGAAGGGCTACACCTTC. Translation gives CASSSPGDLKGYTF. The chain employs TRBV27 and TRBJ1-2, with D perhaps TRBD1 (5 bases). V was shortened by 4 bases and J by 8 bases, with 17 bases between the two germline ends. The CDR3 contains 14 residues. The germline V gene has CDR1 MNHEY and CDR2 SMNVEV (reference sequence).